These T cell receptor beta chains were read from a single sample in a study of identical twins. TCRdb reprocessed the 5' RACE reads with MiXCR, giving one entry per CDR3 protein. Of 450,000 or so distinct CDR3 sequences in the sample, about 13% were seen once. The same specimen was also included in a second study, on yellow fever vaccine responses in identical twins.

What was sequenced was CD4+ T cells sorted from blood. The receptor set was obtained from a woman under 30 in good health. CDR3s include the opening cysteine and the closing phenylalanine or tryptophan. A D gene is named only where the DNA matches it firmly. Expanded clones are given a class, and other clones once, few, many or no size at all.

J gene | D gene | V gene | clone size | CDR3 protein | CDR3 DNA
TRBJ2-3 | TRBD1 | TRBV3-1 | few | CASSPRDRGKSDTQYF | TGTGCCAGCAGCCCTCGGGACAGGGGGAAGTCGGATACGCAGTATTTT
TRBJ1-4 | TRBD1 | TRBV12-3/TRBV12-4 | few | CASSEQGKKLFF | TGTGCCAGCAGCGAACAGGGGAAAAAACTGTTTTTT
TRBJ2-7 | TRBD1 | TRBV15 | many | CATGSGTVFAYEQYF | TGTGCCACCGGATCTGGGACAGTATTTGCCTACGAGCAGTACTTC
TRBJ2-3 | TRBD2 | TRBV2 | . | CASRARVAGGTDTQYF | TGTGCCAGCAGGGCGCGTGTTGCGGGGGGTACAGATACGCAGTATTTT
TRBJ1-3 | . | TRBV9 | few | CASSTQRQWGNTIYF | TGTGCCAGCAGCACCCAGAGACAGTGGGGAAACACCATATATTTT
TRBJ2-6 | TRBD1 | TRBV11-1 | . | CASSLVGTGGSGANVLTF | TGTGCCAGCAGCTTAGTTGGGACAGGGGGCTCTGGGGCCAACGTCCTGACTTTC
TRBJ2-5 | . | TRBV7-6 | few | CASSNSETQYF | TGTGCCAGCAGCAATTCGGAGACCCAGTACTTC
TRBJ2-7 | . | TRBV19 | . | CASSVQGRRRASEQYF | TGTGCCAGTAGTGTTCAGGGAAGAAGGCGGGCCTCCGAGCAGTACTTC
TRBJ2-7 | TRBD2 | TRBV20-1 | few | CSVVRAGYDEQYF | TGCAGTGTTGTAAGAGCGGGATACGACGAGCAGTACTTC
TRBJ2-2 | TRBD2 | TRBV29-1 | many | CSARLAGAGELFF | TGCAGCGCCAGACTAGCAGGAGCCGGGGAGCTGTTTTTT
TRBJ2-7 | . | TRBV6-1 | . | CASSDPSLACYEQYF | TGTGCCAGCAGTGACCCTTCCCTGGCATGCTACGAGCAGTACTTC
TRBJ2-5 | . | TRBV5-1 | . | CASRGASGDQETQYF | TGCGCCAGCCGGGGGGCTAGCGGAGACCAAGAGACCCAGTACTTC
TRBJ2-1 | . | TRBV6-2/TRBV6-3 | . | CVSSYGGNEQFF | TGTGTCAGCAGTTACGGCGGGAATGAGCAGTTCTTC
TRBJ2-5 | . | TRBV13 | few | CASSNEGGSQETQYF | TGTGCCAGCAGTAATGAGGGAGGTAGTCAAGAGACCCAGTACTTC
TRBJ2-7 | TRBD2 | TRBV5-1 | few | CASSIVGTSTYEQYF | TGCGCCAGCAGCATAGTGGGGACTAGCACCTACGAGCAGTACTTC
TRBJ2-3 | . | TRBV10-3 | . | CALGSDTQYF | TGTGCCCTAGGGAGCGATACGCAGTATTTT
TRBJ1-1 | TRBD1 | TRBV6-5 | few | CASSLTGVSVNTEAFF | TGTGCCAGCAGTTTAACAGGGGTTTCGGTGAACACTGAAGCTTTCTTT
TRBJ2-4 | TRBD2 | TRBV28 | . | CARRTGLAGCQAKNIQYF | TGTGCCAGACGGACCGGACTAGCGGGTTGCCAAGCCAAAAACATTCAGTACTTC
TRBJ2-1 | . | TRBV18 | . | CASSPTDINEQFF | TGTGCCAGCTCACCGACAGATATCAATGAGCAGTTCTTC
TRBJ2-1 | . | TRBV28 | . | CASSPYPNEQFF | TGTGCCAGCAGCCCATACCCTAACGAGCAGTTCTTC
TRBJ2-6 | . | TRBV7-9 | . | CAPGGANVLTF | TGTGCCCCGGGGGGGGCCAACGTCCTGACTTTC
TRBJ2-1 | . | TRBV4-2 | . | CASSQVPGAGNNEQFF | TGTGCCAGCAGCCAAGTCCCAGGGGCCGGGAACAATGAGCAGTTCTTC
TRBJ1-2 | TRBD1 | TRBV28 | many | CASRPTGTGYGYTF | TGTGCCAGCAGACCGACAGGGACCGGCTATGGCTACACCTTC
TRBJ2-5 | TRBD1 | TRBV7-2 | many | CASGQGWNQETQYF | TGTGCCAGCGGACAGGGGTGGAACCAAGAGACCCAGTACTTC
TRBJ2-3 | . | TRBV14 | few | CASSRLEKALKGDTQYF | TGTGCCAGCAGCAGGCTCGAAAAAGCACTAAAAGGGGATACGCAGTATTTT
TRBJ2-3 | TRBD1 | TRBV9 | few | CASNYRGVYADTQYF | TGTGCCAGCAACTACAGGGGGGTGTATGCAGATACGCAGTATTTT
TRBJ2-7 | . | TRBV10-3 | . | CAIRARGLYEQYF | TGTGCCATCAGGGCTCGGGGTCTCTACGAGCAGTACTTC
TRBJ2-5 | TRBD2 | TRBV10-1 | . | CASSEPGRGGTQYF | TGCGCCAGCAGTGAACCGGGGCGCGGGGGGACCCAGTACTTC
TRBJ2-1 | TRBD2 | TRBV3-1 | . | CASSQVTQLAGGHNEQFF | TGTGCCAGCAGCCAAGTAACCCAACTAGCGGGAGGACACAATGAGCAGTTCTTC
TRBJ2-5 | TRBD1 | TRBV10-3 | few | CAISVRDRGLETQYF | TGTGCCATCAGTGTGCGGGACAGGGGGCTGGAGACCCAGTACTTC
TRBJ1-5 | . | TRBV27 | few | CAKGGGSNQPQHF | TGTGCCAAGGGTGGGGGGAGCAATCAGCCCCAGCATTTT
TRBJ2-1 | TRBD1 | TRBV29-1 | few | CSGLRQGGNEQFF | TGCAGCGGACTCAGACAGGGGGGCAATGAGCAGTTCTTC
TRBJ2-1 | TRBD2 | TRBV7-9 | few | CASSLSGGADEQFF | TGTGCCAGCAGCCTCAGCGGGGGGGCCGATGAGCAGTTCTTC
TRBJ2-4 | . | TRBV20-1 | . | CSAASRSKNIQYF | TGCAGTGCTGCGTCTCGGTCCAAAAACATTCAGTACTTC
TRBJ2-1 | TRBD1 | TRBV5-1 | few | CASSAAGDRGLRVGYNEQFF | TGCGCCAGCAGCGCGGCCGGGGACAGGGGACTGAGGGTTGGGTACAATGAGCAGTTCTTC
TRBJ2-2 | . | TRBV4-3 | many | CASSQGGSPTGELFF | TGCGCCAGCAGCCAAGGAGGCAGTCCCACCGGGGAGCTGTTTTTT
TRBJ1-6 | . | TRBV7-8 | . | CASSGKRTYNSPLHF | TGTGCCAGCAGCGGGAAGAGGACCTATAATTCACCCCTCCACTTT
TRBJ2-7 | TRBD1 | TRBV12-3/TRBV12-4 | few | CASSATTGPPYEQYF | TGTGCCAGCAGTGCTACGACAGGGCCTCCCTACGAGCAGTACTTC
TRBJ2-2 | TRBD2 | TRBV20-1 | . | CSARDPGGRGLAGVFTGELFF | TGCAGTGCTAGAGATCCCGGCGGACGAGGACTAGCGGGAGTTTTCACCGGGGAGCTGTTTTTT
TRBJ2-7 | . | TRBV28 | . | CATQGFSYEQYF | TGTGCCACGCAGGGATTCTCCTACGAGCAGTACTTC